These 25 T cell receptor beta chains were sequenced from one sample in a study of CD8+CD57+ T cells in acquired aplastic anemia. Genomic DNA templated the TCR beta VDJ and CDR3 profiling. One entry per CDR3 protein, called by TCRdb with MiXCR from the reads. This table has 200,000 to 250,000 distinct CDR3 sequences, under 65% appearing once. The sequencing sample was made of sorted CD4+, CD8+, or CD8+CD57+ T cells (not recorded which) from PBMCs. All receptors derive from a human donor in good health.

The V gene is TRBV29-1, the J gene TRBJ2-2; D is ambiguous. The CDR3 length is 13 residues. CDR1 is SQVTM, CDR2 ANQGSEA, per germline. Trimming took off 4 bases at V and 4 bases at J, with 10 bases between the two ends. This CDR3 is CSVATLGTGELFF. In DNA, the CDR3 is TGCAGCGTTGCAACCCTGGGCACCGGGGAGCTGTTTTTT.

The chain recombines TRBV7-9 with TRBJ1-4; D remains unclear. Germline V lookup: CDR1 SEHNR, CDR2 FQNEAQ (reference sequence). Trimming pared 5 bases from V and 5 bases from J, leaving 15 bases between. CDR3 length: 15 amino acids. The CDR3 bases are TGTGCCAGCAGCCCCCGAGACACGGCAAATGAAAAACTGTTTTTT. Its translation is CASSPRDTANEKLFF.

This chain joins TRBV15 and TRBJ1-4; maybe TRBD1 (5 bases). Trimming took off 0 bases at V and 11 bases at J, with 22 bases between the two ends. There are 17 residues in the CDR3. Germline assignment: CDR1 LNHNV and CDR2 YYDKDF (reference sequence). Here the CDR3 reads CATSRDRAGQSPLKLFF. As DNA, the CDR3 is TGTGCCACCAGCAGAGATCGAGCGGGGCAATCCCCTCTCAAACTGTTTTTT.

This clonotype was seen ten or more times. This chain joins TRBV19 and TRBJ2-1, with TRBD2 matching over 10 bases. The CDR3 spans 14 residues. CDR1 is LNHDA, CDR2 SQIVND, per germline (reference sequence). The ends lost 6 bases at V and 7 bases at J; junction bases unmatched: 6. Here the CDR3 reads CASRPSSGRNEQFF. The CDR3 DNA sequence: TGTGCCAGTAGACCCAGTAGCGGGAGGAATGAGCAGTTCTTC. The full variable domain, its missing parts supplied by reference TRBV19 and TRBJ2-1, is DGGITQSPKYLFRKEGQNVTLSCEQNLNHDAMYWYRQDPGQGLRLIYYSQIVNDFQKGDIAEGYSVSREKKESFPLTVTSAQKNPTAFYLCASRPSSGRNEQFFGPGTRLTVL.

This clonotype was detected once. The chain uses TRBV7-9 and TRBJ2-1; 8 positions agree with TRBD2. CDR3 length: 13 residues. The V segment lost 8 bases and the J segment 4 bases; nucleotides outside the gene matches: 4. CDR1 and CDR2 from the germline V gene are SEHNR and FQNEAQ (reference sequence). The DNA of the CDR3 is TGTGCCAGCGCGTTAGCGGGATACAATGAGCAGTTCTTC. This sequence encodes CASALAGYNEQFF.

The CDR3 sequence is CASRGTGDTDTQYF. CDR3 bases: TGTGCCAGCAGAGGGACAGGGGACACAGATACGCAGTATTTT. This chain connects TRBV2 to TRBJ2-3, with 10 bases fitting TRBD1. CDR3 length equals 14 residues. Germline loops: CDR1 SNHLY, CDR2 FYNNEI. V lost 6 bases, J lost 2 bases, and 2 bases stayed unmatched. Full variable domain (remainder filled in from reference TRBV2 and TRBJ2-3): EPEVTQTPSHQVTQMGQEVILRCVPISNHLYFYWYRQILGQKVEFLVSFYNNEISEKSEIFDDQFSVERPDGSNFTLKIRSTKLEDSAMYFCASRGTGDTDTQYFGPGTRLTVL.

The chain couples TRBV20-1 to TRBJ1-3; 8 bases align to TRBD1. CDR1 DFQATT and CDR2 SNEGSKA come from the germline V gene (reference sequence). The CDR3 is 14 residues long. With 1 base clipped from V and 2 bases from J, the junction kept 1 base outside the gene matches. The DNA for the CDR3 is TGCAGTGCTAGAGGGACAGGGACTGGAAACACCATATATTTT. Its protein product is CSARGTGTGNTIYF.

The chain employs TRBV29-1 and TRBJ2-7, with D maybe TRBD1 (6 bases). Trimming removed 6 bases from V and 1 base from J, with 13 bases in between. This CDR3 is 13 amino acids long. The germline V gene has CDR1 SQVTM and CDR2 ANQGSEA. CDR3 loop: CSVRGTVSYEQYF. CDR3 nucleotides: TGCAGCGTGAGGGGGACGGTTTCCTACGAGCAGTACTTC.

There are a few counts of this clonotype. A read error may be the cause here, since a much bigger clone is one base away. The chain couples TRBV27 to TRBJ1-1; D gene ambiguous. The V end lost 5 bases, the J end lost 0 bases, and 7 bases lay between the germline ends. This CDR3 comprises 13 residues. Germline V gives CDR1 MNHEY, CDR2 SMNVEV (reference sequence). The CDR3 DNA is TGTGCCAGCAGTCTCTCCATGAACACTGAAGCTTTCTTT. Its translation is CASSLSMNTEAFF.

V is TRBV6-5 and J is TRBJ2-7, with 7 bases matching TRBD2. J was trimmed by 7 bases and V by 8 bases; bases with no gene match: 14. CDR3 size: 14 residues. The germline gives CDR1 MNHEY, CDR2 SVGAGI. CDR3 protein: CASSAGTNTGEQYF. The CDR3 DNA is TGTGCCAGCTCAGCGGGGACGAACACCGGGGAGCAGTACTTC.

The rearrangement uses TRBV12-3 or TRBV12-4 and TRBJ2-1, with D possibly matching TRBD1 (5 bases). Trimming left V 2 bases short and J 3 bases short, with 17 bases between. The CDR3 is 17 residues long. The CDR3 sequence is CASSLPQGRQHYNEQFF. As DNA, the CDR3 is TGTGCCAGCAGTTTACCTCAGGGAAGACAACACTACAATGAGCAGTTCTTC.

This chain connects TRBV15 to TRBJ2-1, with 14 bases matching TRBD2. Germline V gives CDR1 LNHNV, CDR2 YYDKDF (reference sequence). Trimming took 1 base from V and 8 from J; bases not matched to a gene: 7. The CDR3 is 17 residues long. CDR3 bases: TGTGCCACCAGCAGAGGCTCGACTAGCGGGGGGGCCGATGAGCAGTTCTTC. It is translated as CATSRGSTSGGADEQFF.

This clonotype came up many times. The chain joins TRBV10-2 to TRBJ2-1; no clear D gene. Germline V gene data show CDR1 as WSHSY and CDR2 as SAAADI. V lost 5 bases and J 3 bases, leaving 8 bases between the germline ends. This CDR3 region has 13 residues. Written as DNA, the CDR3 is TGCGCCAGCAGTCTAGTGTACTACAATGAGCAGTTCTTC. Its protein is CASSLVYYNEQFF.

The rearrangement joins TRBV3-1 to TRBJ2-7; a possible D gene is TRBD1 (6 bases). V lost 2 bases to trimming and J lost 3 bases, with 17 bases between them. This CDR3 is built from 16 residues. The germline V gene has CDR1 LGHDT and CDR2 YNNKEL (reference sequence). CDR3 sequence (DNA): TGTGCCAGCAGCCAACCACAGGGATACGGCGTCTACGAGCAGTACTTC. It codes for CASSQPQGYGVYEQYF.

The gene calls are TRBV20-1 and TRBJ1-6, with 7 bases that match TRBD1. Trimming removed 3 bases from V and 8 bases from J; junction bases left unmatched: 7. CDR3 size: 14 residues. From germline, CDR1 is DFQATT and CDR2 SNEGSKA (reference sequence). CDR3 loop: CSARPGTDDSPLHF. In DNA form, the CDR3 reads TGCAGTGCTAGGCCCGGGACAGATGATTCACCCCTCCACTTT.

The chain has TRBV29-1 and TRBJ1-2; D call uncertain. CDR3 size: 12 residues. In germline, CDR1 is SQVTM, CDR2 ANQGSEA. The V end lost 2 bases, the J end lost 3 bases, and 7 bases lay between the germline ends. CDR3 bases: TGCAGCGTTGAATCGTCCTACTATGGCTACACCTTC. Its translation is CSVESSYYGYTF. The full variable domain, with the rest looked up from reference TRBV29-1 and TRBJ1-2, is SAVISQKPSRDICQRGTSLTIQCQVDSQVTMMFWYRQQPGQSLTLIATANQGSEATYESGFVIDKFPISRPNLTFSTLTVSNMSPEDSSIYLCSVESSYYGYTFGSGTRLTVV.

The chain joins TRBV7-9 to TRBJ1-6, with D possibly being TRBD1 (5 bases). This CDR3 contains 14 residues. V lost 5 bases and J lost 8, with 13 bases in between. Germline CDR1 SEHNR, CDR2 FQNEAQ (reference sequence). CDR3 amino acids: CASSRGEGYSPLHF. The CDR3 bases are TGTGCCAGCAGCCGAGGGGAGGGTTATTCACCCCTCCACTTT.

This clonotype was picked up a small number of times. The CDR3 bases are TGCAGTGCTAGAGAAAGCGGGGTAAGCTACGAGCAGTACTTC. This translates into CSARESGVSYEQYF. The gene calls are TRBV20-1 and TRBJ2-7; 7 bases map to TRBD2. This CDR3 is built from 14 residues. V was clipped by 0 bases and J by 3 bases; unmatched bases: 5. The germline gives CDR1 DFQATT, CDR2 SNEGSKA (reference sequence).

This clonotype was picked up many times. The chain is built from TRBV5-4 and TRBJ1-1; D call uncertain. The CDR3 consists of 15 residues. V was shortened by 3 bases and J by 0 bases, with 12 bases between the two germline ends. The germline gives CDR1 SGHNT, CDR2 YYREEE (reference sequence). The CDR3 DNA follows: TGTGCCAGCAGCTGGGTGGCAGGAGTGAACACTGAAGCTTTCTTT. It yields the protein CASSWVAGVNTEAFF.

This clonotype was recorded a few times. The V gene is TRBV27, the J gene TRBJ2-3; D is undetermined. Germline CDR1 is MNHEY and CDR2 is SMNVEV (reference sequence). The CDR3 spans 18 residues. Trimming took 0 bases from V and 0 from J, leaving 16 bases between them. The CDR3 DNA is TGTGCCAGCAGTTTATCAGCCTTTAGGTGGGCTAGCACAGATACGCAGTATTTT. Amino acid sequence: CASSLSAFRWASTDTQYF.

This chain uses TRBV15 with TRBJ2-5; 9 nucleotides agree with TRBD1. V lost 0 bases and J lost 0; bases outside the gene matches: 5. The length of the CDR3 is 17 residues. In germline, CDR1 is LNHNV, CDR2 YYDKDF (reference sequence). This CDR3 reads CATSRDRGTGYQETQYF. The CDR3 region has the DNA TGTGCCACCAGCAGAGATCGCGGGACAGGGTACCAAGAGACCCAGTACTTC.

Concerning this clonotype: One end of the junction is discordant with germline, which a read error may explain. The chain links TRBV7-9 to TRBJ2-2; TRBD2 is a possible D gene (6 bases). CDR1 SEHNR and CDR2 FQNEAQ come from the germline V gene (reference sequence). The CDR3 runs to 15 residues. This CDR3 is CAGSRTTANTGELFF. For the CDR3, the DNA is TGTGCCGGCAGCCGGACTACCGCGAACACCGGGGAGCTGTTTTTT.

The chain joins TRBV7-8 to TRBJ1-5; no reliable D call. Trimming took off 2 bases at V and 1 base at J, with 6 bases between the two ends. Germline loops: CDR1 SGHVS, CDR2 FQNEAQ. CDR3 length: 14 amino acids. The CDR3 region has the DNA TGTGCCAGCAGCTTACAAGGAAGCAATCAGCCCCAGCATTTT. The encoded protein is CASSLQGSNQPQHF. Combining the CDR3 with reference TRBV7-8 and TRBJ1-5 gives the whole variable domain GAGVSQSPRYKVAKRGQDVALRCDPISGHVSLFWYQQALGQGPEFLTYFQNEAQLDKSGLPSDRFFAERPEGSVSTLKIQRTQQEDSAVYLCASSLQGSNQPQHFGDGTRLSIL.

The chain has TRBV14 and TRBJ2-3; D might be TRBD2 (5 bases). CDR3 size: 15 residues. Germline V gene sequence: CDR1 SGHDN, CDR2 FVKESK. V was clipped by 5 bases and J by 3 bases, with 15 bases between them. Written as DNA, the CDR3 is TGTGCCAGCAGCTCGACCGGGGAAAGGACAGATACGCAGTATTTT. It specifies CASSSTGERTDTQYF.

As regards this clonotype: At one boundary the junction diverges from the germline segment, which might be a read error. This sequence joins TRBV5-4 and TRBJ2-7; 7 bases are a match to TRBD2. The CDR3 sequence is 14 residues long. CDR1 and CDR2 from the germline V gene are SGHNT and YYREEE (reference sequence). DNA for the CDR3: TGTGCCAGCAGTACCTCGACGGGGGGTGGGGAGCTGTACTTC. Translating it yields CASSTSTGGGELYF. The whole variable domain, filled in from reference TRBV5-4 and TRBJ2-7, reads ETGVTQSPTHLIKTRGQQVTLRCSSQSGHNTVSWYQQALGQGPQFIFQYYREEENGRGNFPPRFSGLQFPNYSSELNVNALELDDSALYLCASSTSTGGGELYFGPGTRLTVT.